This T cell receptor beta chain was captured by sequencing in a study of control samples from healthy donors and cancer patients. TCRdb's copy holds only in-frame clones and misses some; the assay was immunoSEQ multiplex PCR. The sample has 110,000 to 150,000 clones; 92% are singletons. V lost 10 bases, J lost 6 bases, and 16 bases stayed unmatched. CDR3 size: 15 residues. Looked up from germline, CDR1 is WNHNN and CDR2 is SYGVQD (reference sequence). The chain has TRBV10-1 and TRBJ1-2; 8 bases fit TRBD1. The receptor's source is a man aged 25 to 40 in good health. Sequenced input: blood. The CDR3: CATTGGGELGDGYTF. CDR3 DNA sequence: TGCGCCACCACAGGGGGAGGGGAACTCGGAGATGGCTACACCTTC.